These 3 T cell receptor beta chains originate from one sample sequenced in a study of blood T cell repertoires in COVID-19. Clones were read by immunoSEQ multiplex PCR, and TCRdb kept only the in-frame ones, dropping some. The data hold about 170,000 clones, with around 87% observed a single time. Sequencing was carried out using peripheral blood. Source of these receptors: a man younger than 35 with active or convalescent COVID-19.

This chain uses TRBV5-4 with TRBJ2-3, with TRBD2 identical over 11 bases. J lost 5 bases, V lost 1 base, and 3 bases had no gene match. CDR1 and CDR2 from the germline V gene are SGHNT and YYREEE (reference sequence). The CDR3 loop spans 15 amino acids. The CDR3 reads CASSLIAGGGDTQYF. In DNA, the CDR3 is TGTGCCAGCAGCTTGATAGCGGGGGGGGGAGATACGCAGTATTTT.

The chain uses TRBV10-3 and TRBJ2-2; TRBD1 might be the D (5 bases). CDR1 ENHRY and CDR2 SYGVKD come from the germline V gene. CDR3 size: 15 residues. Trimming took 0 bases from V and 4 from J, leaving 9 bases between them. The CDR3 region is CAISESTTATGELFF. The DNA of the CDR3 is TGTGCCATCAGTGAGTCGACGACAGCCACCGGGGAGCTGTTTTTT.

The chain carries TRBV6-2 or TRBV6-3 and TRBJ1-2, with a weak D call TRBD1 (6 bases). There are 15 residues in the CDR3. The germline V gene has CDR1 MNHEY and CDR2 SVGEGT. V dropped 3 bases and J dropped 4 bases, with 15 bases sitting between them. The CDR3 is CASSYFTGRAYGYTF. The CDR3 nucleotides are TGTGCCAGCAGTTATTTCACAGGGAGAGCCTATGGCTACACCTTC.